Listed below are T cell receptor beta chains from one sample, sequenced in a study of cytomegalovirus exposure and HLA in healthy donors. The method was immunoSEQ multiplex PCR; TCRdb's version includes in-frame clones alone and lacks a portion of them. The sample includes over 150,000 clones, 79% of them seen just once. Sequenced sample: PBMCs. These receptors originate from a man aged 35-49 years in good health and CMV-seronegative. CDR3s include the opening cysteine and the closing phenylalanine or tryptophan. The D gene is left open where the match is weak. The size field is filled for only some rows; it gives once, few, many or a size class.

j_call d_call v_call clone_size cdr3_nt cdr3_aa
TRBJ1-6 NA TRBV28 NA TGTGCCAGCATCGAAGCTGGCGGTAGTTCATCACCCCTCCACTTT CASIEAGGSSSPLHF
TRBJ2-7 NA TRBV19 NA TGTGCCAGTAGTATTAAAGGCGGCACACGGACTTTAGGGAGCTACGAGCAGTACTTC CASSIKGGTRTLGSYEQYF
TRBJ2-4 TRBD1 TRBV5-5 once TGTGCCACCACGAGGACAGGTGGGGACATTCAGTACTTC CATTRTGGDIQYF
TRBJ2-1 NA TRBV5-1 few TGCGCCAGCAGCTTGGACCTCGGGGTTGAAAATGAGCAGTTCTTC CASSLDLGVENEQFF
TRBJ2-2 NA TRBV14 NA TGTGCCAGCAGCCAAGATCGATGGGGGGATACCGGGGAGCTGTTTTTT CASSQDRWGDTGELFF
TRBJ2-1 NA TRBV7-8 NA TGTGCCAGCAGCTCGACTGCCTACAATGAGCAGTTCTTC CASSSTAYNEQFF
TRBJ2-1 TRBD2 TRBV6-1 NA TGTGCCAGCAGTGCCGCCCTAGCGGGAGTATACAATGAGCAGTTCTTC CASSAALAGVYNEQFF
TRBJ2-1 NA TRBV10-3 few TGTGCCAGCAGTGATGTATTCTTCAATGAGCAGTTCTTC CASSDVFFNEQFF
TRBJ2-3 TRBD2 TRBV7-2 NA TGTGCCAGCAGCGAGGGACTAGCGGGAGGATACGATACGCAGTATTTT CASSEGLAGGYDTQYF
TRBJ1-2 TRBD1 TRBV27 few TGTGCCAGCAGTTTATCAACCAGGGGGTATGGCTACACCTTC CASSLSTRGYGYTF
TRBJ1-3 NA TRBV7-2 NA TGTGCCAGCAGCTTATTCTTAGATTCTGGAAACACCATATATTTT CASSLFLDSGNTIYF
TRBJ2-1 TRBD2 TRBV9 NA TGTGCCAGCAGCGTAGGACTAGCGGGAGGAGGCGAGCAGTTCTTC CASSVGLAGGGEQFF
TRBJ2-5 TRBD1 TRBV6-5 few TGTGCCAGCACCTCCTGGACAGGGGTAGAGACCCAGTACTTC CASTSWTGVETQYF
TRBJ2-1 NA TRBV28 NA TGTGCCAGCAGAACTTACAATGAGCAGTTCTTC CASRTYNEQFF
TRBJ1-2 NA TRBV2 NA TGTGCCAGCAGTGAGGAGACGGCTAACTATGGCTACACCTTC CASSEETANYGYTF
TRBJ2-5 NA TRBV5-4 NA TGTGCCAGCAGCTCAACTACAGGGTATGAGACCCAGTACTTC CASSSTTGYETQYF
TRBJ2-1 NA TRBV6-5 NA TGTGCCAGCAGGCCCCTCATAGCGACCTACAATGAGCAGTTCTTC CASRPLIATYNEQFF
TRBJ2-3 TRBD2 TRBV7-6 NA TGTGCCAGCAGCCCCGGGGGGACGGCCGGGGATACGCAGTATTTT CASSPGGTAGDTQYF
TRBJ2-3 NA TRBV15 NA TGTGCCACCAGCAGAGATCCGGGGGCAGATACGCAGTATTTT CATSRDPGADTQYF
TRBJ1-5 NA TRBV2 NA TGTGCCAGCAGTGAGAGCTTCAGGGTTTCTCAGCCCCAGCATTTT CASSESFRVSQPQHF